The 20 T cell receptor beta chains below were found in one sample sequenced in a study of blood T cell repertoires in COVID-19. Profiling relied on immunoSEQ multiplex PCR, and the TCRdb table lists in-frame clones only, not all of them. This sample yields 300,000 to 450,000 clones, of which 70% to 90% are seen a single time; approximately 2.5% belongs to the top ten. The sequenced sample was peripheral blood. The receptor set was obtained from a woman aged 55 to 70 with COVID-19, enrolled during active disease.

V and J are TRBV7-9 and TRBJ1-1; a possible D gene is TRBD1 (6 bases). Looked up from germline, CDR1 is SEHNR and CDR2 is FQNEAQ (reference sequence). The CDR3 extends over 14 amino acids. Trimming took off 3 bases at V and 4 bases at J, with 12 bases between the two ends. CDR3 region: CASSFRTVFTEAFF. In DNA form, the CDR3 reads TGTGCCAGCAGCTTTAGGACAGTATTCACTGAAGCTTTCTTT.

The chain uses TRBV18 and TRBJ2-5, with D perhaps TRBD1 (6 bases). The V gene lost 1 base and the J gene lost 4 bases, with 16 bases spanning the gap. There are 16 residues in the CDR3. Germline CDR1 reads KGHSH; CDR2 reads LQKENI. This CDR3 is CASSPRAGAGGETQYF. The CDR3 DNA follows: TGTGCCAGCTCACCACGGGCAGGGGCTGGGGGAGAGACCCAGTACTTC.

This clone was found once. The chain links TRBV14 to TRBJ1-1, with TRBD1 matching over 7 bases. From germline, CDR1 is SGHDN and CDR2 FVKESK. This CDR3 contains 14 residues. The V segment lost 1 base and the J segment 6 bases; nucleotides outside the gene matches: 5. CDR3 residues: CASSQAPGTAEAFF. The DNA of the CDR3 is TGTGCCAGCAGCCAAGCTCCCGGGACAGCTGAAGCTTTCTTT. Combining the CDR3 with reference TRBV14 and TRBJ1-1 gives the whole variable domain EAGVTQFPSHSVIEKGQTVTLRCDPISGHDNLYWYRRVMGKEIKFLLHFVKESKQDESGMPNNRFLAERTGGTYSTLKVQPAELEDSGVYFCASSQAPGTAEAFFGQGTRLTVV.

This chain connects TRBV10-3 to TRBJ2-5; D is possibly TRBD2 (7 bases). This CDR3 is built from 16 residues. Germline V CDR1 and CDR2: ENHRY, SYGVKD. Trimming left V 2 bases short and J 2 bases short, with 15 bases between. In DNA form, the CDR3 reads TGTGCCATCAGTGAGGCCGGGGGGCGAAGGCAAGAGACCCAGTACTTC. Its translation is CAISEAGGRRQETQYF.

Only one count was recorded for this clone. J is TRBJ1-1 and V is TRBV6-5; D perhaps matches TRBD1 (6 bases). From germline, CDR1 is MNHEY and CDR2 SVGAGI. The CDR3 runs to 15 residues. With 2 bases removed from V and 5 bases from J, the gap between germline ends came to 15 bases. The CDR3 DNA sequence: TGTGCCAGCAGTTACACACCTCACAGGGAAACTGAAGCTTTCTTT. Amino acids: CASSYTPHRETEAFF.

The chain combines TRBV9 with TRBJ2-2; TRBD2 matches 12 bases. V gave up 3 bases and J gave up 2 bases; unmatched junction bases: 5. The V gene's germline CDR1 is SGDLS and CDR2 YYNGEE. This CDR3 contains 17 residues. CDR3 sequence reads: CASSAASGGENTGELFF. DNA for the CDR3: TGTGCCAGCAGCGCGGCTAGCGGGGGGGAAAACACCGGGGAGCTGTTTTTT. Complete variable domain (other parts from reference TRBV9 and TRBJ2-2): DSGVTQTPKHLITATGQRVTLRCSPRSGDLSVYWYQQSLDQGLQFLIQYYNGEERAKGNILERFSAQQFPDLHSELNLSSLELGDSALYFCASSAASGGENTGELFFGEGSRLTVL.

V usage is TRBV7-2 and J usage is TRBJ2-5; a weak D match, TRBD1 (6 bases). The CDR3 runs 13 residues. V lost 3 bases and J 2 bases, leaving 7 bases between the germline ends. Germline values: CDR1 SGHTA, CDR2 FQGNSA. CDR3 coding DNA: TGTGCCAGCAGCTTGGGGACACAAGAGACCCAGTACTTC. Residues: CASSLGTQETQYF.

V and J are TRBV3-1 (or the pseudogene TRBV3-2) and TRBJ2-3; 8 nucleotides align to TRBD2. Per the germline V gene, CDR1 is LGHDT and CDR2 is YNNKEL (reference sequence). This CDR3 comprises 17 residues. V was pared by 0 bases and J by 6 bases, with 11 bases of the junction left unmatched. The CDR3 nucleotides are TGTGCCAGCAGCCAAGATCGGCGGGGGGCCCACAGGGATACGCAGTATTTT. This codes for CASSQDRRGAHRDTQYF.

V gene TRBV7-3 combines with J gene TRBJ2-2, with unresolved D. CDR3 length: 16 residues. The germline gives CDR1 SGHTA, CDR2 FQGTGA. V lost 1 base and J 0 bases, leaving 9 bases between the germline ends. In DNA, the CDR3 is TGTGCCAGCAGCTTAAACCGAGGATCGAACACCGGGGAGCTGTTTTTT. It translates to CASSLNRGSNTGELFF.

With respect to this clone: Other DNA variants within this sample encode the same CDR3. The V and J genes are TRBV28 and TRBJ1-2; D is ambiguous. From germline, CDR1 is MDHEN and CDR2 SYDVKM. V lost 3 bases and J lost 5, with 7 bases in between. This CDR3 has 12 amino acids. The CDR3 is CASSLAGYGYTF. The CDR3 region has the DNA TGTGCCAGCAGTTTGGCGGGATATGGCTACACCTTC.

The genes are TRBV10-3 and TRBJ1-1; 7 nucleotides align to TRBD1. Germline V gene data show CDR1 as ENHRY and CDR2 as SYGVKD. J gave up 1 base and V 8 bases, and 7 bases lay outside the gene matches. CDR3 length equals 14 residues. As DNA, the CDR3 is TGTGCCATCCCCCGAACAGGGGAGAACACTGAAGCTTTCTTT. Protein: CAIPRTGENTEAFF.

The chain employs TRBV2 and TRBJ2-5, with D tentatively TRBD1 (6 bases). CDR1 is SNHLY, CDR2 FYNNEI, per germline. The CDR3 length is 11 residues. V lost 6 bases to trimming and J lost 9 bases, with 11 bases between them. The CDR3 nucleotides are TGTGCCAGCAGGTACAGGGAACCCCAGTACTTC. Translated: CASRYREPQYF.

The chain employs TRBV28 and TRBJ1-6, with D possibly TRBD1 on 6 matching bases. The V end lost 7 bases, the J end lost 5 bases, and 12 bases lay between the germline ends. The CDR3 is 14 amino acids. Looked up from germline, CDR1 is MDHEN and CDR2 is SYDVKM. The DNA of the CDR3 is TGTGCCAGCATCCTGACAGGTGATAATTCACCCCTCCACTTT. This codes for CASILTGDNSPLHF.

This chain uses TRBV28 with TRBJ1-4; 8 bases are a match to TRBD1. Germline CDR1 reads MDHEN; CDR2 reads SYDVKM. This CDR3 contains 15 residues. V lost 2 bases to trimming and J lost 8 bases; unmatched junction nucleotides: 7. For the CDR3, the DNA is TGTGCCAGCAGTTTAAGACAGGGGAGTTTGGAAAAACTGTTTTTT. Its translation is CASSLRQGSLEKLFF.

CDR3 nucleotides: TGTGCCAGCAGCCACAGGGTCTTCGGCTACACCTTC. It encodes CASSHRVFGYTF. The chain joins TRBV3-1 (or the pseudogene TRBV3-2) to TRBJ1-2, with TRBD1 as a possible D gene (5 bases). Trimming removed 3 bases at V and 8 bases at J, with 10 bases between. Germline-derived CDR1 and CDR2 are LGHDT and YNNKEL (reference sequence). This CDR3 has 12 amino acids.

This chain joins TRBV28 and TRBJ1-1; D is unclear. The CDR3 sequence is 12 residues long. Germline V gene data show CDR1 as MDHEN and CDR2 as SYDVKM. Trimming cost V 5 bases and J 6 bases, with 10 bases left between them. The CDR3 region has the DNA TGTGCCAGCAGTCCTCACTGGTCTGAAGCTTTCTTT. Translated: CASSPHWSEAFF.

This clone was observed a single time. This chain uses TRBV7-2 with TRBJ2-1, with TRBD2 matching 12 bases. J gave up 7 bases and V 7 bases, and 2 bases lay outside the gene matches. Germline assignment: CDR1 SGHTA and CDR2 FQGNSA. This CDR3 region has 13 residues. The CDR3 nucleotides are TGTGCCAGCAAACTAGCGGGGGGAAATGAGCAGTTCTTC. Residues: CASKLAGGNEQFF.

This chain connects TRBV7-9 to TRBJ1-1, with D uncertain. Germline lookup yields CDR1 SEHNR and CDR2 FQNEAQ (reference sequence). The CDR3 has 13 amino acids. V dropped 5 bases and J dropped 5 bases, with 12 bases sitting between them. The CDR3 protein is CASSTDWRTEAFF. CDR3 nucleotide sequence: TGTGCCAGCAGCACCGACTGGAGGACTGAAGCTTTCTTT.

The chain has TRBV2 and TRBJ1-5, with D perhaps matching TRBD1 (5 bases). The V gene lost 5 bases and the J gene lost 1 base, with 12 bases spanning the gap. Germline CDR1 reads SNHLY; CDR2 reads FYNNEI. CDR3 size: 15 residues. The CDR3 nucleotides are TGTGCCAGCAGTTATTCAGGGCCAAGCAATCAGCCCCAGCATTTT. Amino acid sequence: CASSYSGPSNQPQHF.

This clone was counted once. V and J are TRBV19 and TRBJ1-1; no definite D call. This CDR3 comprises 14 residues. CDR1 and CDR2 from the germline V gene are LNHDA and SQIVND (reference sequence). The ends were cut back, 3 bases at V and 3 bases at J, with 11 bases in the middle. The CDR3 DNA reads TGTGCCAGTAGTATCGAATCCGGGTACACTGAAGCTTTCTTT. Translating gives CASSIESGYTEAFF.